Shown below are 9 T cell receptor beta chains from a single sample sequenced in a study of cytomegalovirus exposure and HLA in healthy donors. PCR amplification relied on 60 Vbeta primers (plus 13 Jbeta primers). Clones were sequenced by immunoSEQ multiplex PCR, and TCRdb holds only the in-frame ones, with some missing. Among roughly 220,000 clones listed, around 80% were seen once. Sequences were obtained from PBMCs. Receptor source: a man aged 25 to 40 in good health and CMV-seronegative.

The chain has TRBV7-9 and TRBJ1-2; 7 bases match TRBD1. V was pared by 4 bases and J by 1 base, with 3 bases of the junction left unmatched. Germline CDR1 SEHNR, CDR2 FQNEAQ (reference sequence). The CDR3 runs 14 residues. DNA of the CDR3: TGTGCCAGCAGCTCTGGACAGGTTAACTATGGCTACACCTTC. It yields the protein CASSSGQVNYGYTF.

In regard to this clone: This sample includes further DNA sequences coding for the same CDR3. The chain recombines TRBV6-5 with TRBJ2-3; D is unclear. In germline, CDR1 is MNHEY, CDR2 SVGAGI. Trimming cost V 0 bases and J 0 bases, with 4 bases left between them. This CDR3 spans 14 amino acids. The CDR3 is CASSYSESTDTQYF. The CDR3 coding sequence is TGTGCCAGCAGTTACTCCGAGAGCACAGATACGCAGTATTTT.

The CDR3 reads CASSLHPGADEQYF. CDR3 DNA sequence: TGTGCCAGCAGCTTACATCCAGGGGCCGACGAGCAGTACTTC. The J gene is TRBJ2-7, the V gene TRBV7-2, with D tentatively TRBD1 (6 bases). The CDR3 is 14 residues long. Deletions cut 2 bases from V and 5 bases from J, with 13 bases between. Germline CDR1 reads SGHTA; CDR2 reads FQGNSA.

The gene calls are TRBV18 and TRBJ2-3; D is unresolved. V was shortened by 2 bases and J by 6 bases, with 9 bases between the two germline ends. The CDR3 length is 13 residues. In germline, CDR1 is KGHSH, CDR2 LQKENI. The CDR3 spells CASSPYSSDTQYF. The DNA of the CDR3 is TGTGCCAGCTCACCATACAGCTCGGATACGCAGTATTTT. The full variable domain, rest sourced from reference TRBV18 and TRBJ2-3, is NAGVMQNPRHLVRRRGQEARLRCSPMKGHSHVYWYRQLPEEGLKFMVYLQKENIIDESGMPKERFSAEFPKEGPSILRIQQVVRGDSAAYFCASSPYSSDTQYFGPGTRLTVL.

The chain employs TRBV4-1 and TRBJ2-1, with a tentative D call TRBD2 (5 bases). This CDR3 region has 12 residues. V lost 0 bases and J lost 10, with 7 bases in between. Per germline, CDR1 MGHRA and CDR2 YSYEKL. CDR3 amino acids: CASSQETGEQFF. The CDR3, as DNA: TGCGCCAGCAGCCAAGAAACGGGGGAGCAGTTCTTC.

The DNA of the CDR3 is TGTGCCAGCAGCATCGGACAGGCCCGCACAGATACGCAGTATTTT. Its translation is CASSIGQARTDTQYF. The V call is TRBV13, the J call TRBJ2-3; 7 nucleotides agree with TRBD1. Germline assignment: CDR1 PRHDT and CDR2 FYEKMQ (reference sequence). The trim removed 5 bases at V and 1 base at J, leaving 6 bases unmatched. The CDR3 covers 15 residues.

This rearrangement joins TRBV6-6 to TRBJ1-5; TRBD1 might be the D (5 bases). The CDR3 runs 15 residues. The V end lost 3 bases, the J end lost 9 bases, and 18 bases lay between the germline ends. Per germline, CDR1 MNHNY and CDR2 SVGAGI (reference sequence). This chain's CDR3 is CASSYSDTSGVPQHF. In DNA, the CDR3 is TGTGCCAGCAGTTATTCCGACACCTCGGGGGTGCCCCAGCATTTT.

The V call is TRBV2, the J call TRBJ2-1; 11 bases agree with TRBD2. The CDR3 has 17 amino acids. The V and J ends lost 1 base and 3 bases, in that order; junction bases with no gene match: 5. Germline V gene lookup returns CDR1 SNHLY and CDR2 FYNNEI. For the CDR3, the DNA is TGTGCCAGCAGTGAAGTCGGAACTAGCGGGGGCTACAATGAGCAGTTCTTC. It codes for CASSEVGTSGGYNEQFF. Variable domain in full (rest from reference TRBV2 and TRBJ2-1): EPEVTQTPSHQVTQMGQEVILRCVPISNHLYFYWYRQILGQKVEFLVSFYNNEISEKSEIFDDQFSVERPDGSNFTLKIRSTKLEDSAMYFCASSEVGTSGGYNEQFFGPGTRLTVL.

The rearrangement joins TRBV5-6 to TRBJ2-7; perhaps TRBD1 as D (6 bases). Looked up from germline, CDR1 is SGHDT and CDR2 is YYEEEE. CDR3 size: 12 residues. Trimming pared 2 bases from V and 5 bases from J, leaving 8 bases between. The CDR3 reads CASSFWDNEQYF. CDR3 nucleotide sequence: TGTGCCAGCAGCTTCTGGGACAACGAGCAGTACTTC.